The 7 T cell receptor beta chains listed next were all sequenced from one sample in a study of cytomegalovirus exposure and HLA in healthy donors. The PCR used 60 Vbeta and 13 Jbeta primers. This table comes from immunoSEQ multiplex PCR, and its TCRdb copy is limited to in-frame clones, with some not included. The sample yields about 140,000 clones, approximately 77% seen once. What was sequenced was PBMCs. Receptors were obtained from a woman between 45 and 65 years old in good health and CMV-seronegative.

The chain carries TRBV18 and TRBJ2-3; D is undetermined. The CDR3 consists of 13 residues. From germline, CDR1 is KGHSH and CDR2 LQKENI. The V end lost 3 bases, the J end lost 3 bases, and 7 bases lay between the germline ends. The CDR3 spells CASSPLLTDTQYF. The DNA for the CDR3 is TGTGCCAGCTCACCCCTTTTAACAGATACGCAGTATTTT.

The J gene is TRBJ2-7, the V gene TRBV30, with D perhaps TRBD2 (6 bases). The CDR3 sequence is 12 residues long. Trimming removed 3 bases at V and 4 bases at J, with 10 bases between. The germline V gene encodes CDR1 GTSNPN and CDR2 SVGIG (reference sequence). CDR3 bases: TGTGCCTGGAGCCCCGCGGGATACGAGCAGTACTTC. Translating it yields CAWSPAGYEQYF.

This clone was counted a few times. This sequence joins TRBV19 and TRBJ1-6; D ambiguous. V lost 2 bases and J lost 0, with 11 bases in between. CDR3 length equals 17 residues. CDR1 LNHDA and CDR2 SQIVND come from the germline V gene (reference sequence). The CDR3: CASSISPGSSYNSPLHF. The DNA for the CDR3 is TGTGCCAGTAGTATATCCCCGGGAAGCTCCTATAATTCACCCCTCCACTTT.

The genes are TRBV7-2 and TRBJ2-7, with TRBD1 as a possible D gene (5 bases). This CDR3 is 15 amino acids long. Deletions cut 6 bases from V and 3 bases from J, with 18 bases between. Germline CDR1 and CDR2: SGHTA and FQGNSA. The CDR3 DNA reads TGTGCCAGCAGGCTTAGCACAGGAGAGTACTACGAGCAGTACTTC. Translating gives CASRLSTGEYYEQYF.

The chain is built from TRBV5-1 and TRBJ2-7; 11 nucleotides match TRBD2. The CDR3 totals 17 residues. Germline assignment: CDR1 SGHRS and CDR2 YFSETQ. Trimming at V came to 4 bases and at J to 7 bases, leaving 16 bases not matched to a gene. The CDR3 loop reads CASSEEPLTSGGTEQYF. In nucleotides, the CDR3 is TGCGCCAGCAGCGAAGAGCCCCTAACTAGCGGGGGCACGGAGCAGTACTTC.

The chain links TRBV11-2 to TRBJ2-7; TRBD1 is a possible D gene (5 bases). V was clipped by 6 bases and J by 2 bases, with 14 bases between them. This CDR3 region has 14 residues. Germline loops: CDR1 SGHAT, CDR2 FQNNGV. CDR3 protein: CASSFVTATYEQYF. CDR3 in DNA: TGTGCCAGCAGTTTCGTGACAGCGACCTACGAGCAGTACTTC.

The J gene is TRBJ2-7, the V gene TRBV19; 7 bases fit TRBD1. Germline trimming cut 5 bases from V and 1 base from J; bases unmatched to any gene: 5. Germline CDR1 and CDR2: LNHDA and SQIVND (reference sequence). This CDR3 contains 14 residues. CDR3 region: CASSWGTESYEQYF. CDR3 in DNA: TGTGCCAGTAGTTGGGGGACAGAGTCCTACGAGCAGTACTTC.